These 2 T cell receptor beta chains originate from one sample sequenced in a study of T cell responses to AZD1222 COVID-19 vaccine. TCRdb's table, derived via immunoSEQ multiplex PCR, lists solely in-frame clones and lacks some. The repertoire holds about 97,000 clones, 85% to 90% seen once, with around 7% in the top ten. The input for sequencing was peripheral blood, taken on day 0 of AZD1222 vaccination. The receptors here all came from an adult in good health.

The chain is built from TRBV6-5 and TRBJ2-5; D unclear. V shed 4 bases and J shed 4 bases, with 16 bases lying between them. CDR1 and CDR2 (germline): MNHEY, SVGAGI. The CDR3 contains 15 residues. This chain's CDR3 is CASSLVGMRRETQYF. CDR3 nucleotide sequence: TGTGCCAGCAGTTTGGTAGGAATGCGTCGAGAGACCCAGTACTTC.

The chain uses TRBV5-1 and TRBJ1-1; D is unclear. The germline V gene has CDR1 SGHRS and CDR2 YFSETQ. V lost 4 bases, J lost 0 bases, and 1 base lay in between. This CDR3 contains 11 residues. The CDR3 coding sequence is TGCGCCAGCAGCCTGAACACTGAAGCTTTCTTT. Its protein product is CASSLNTEAFF.